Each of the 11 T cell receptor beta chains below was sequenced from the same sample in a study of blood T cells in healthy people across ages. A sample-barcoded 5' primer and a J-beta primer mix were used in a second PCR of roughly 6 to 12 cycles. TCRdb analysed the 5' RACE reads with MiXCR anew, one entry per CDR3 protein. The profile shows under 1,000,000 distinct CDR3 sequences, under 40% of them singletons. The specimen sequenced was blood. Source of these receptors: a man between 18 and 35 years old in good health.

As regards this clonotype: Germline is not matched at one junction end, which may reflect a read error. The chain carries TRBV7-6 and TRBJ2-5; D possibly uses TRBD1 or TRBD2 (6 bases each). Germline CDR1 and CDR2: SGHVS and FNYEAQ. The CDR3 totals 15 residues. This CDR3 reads CACSFTQGLQGTQYF. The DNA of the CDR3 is TGTGCCTGCAGCTTCACACAGGGACTGCAGGGGACCCAGTACTTC.

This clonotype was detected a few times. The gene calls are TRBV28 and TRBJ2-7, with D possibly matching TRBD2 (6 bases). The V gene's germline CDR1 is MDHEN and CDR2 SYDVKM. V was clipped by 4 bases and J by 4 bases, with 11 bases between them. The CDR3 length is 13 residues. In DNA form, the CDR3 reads TGTGCCAGCAGTTCGGGACTGAAGTACGAGCAGTACTTC. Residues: CASSSGLKYEQYF.

The CDR3 spells CASSLEVGTGVSGGPADTQYF. Written as DNA, the CDR3 is TGTGCCAGCAGCTTAGAAGTAGGGACAGGAGTAAGCGGGGGGCCCGCAGATACGCAGTATTTT. The rearrangement joins TRBV7-3 to TRBJ2-3, with D perhaps matching TRBD2 (9 bases). The CDR3 runs 21 residues. V was clipped by 2 bases and J by 4 bases, with 31 bases between them. Germline CDR1 is SGHTA and CDR2 is FQGTGA.

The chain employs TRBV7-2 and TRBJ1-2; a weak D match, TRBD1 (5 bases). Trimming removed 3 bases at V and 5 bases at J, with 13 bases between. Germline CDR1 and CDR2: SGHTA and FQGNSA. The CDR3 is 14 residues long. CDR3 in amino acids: CASSLLGREYGYTF. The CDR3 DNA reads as TGTGCCAGCAGCTTGTTAGGCAGGGAGTATGGCTACACCTTC.

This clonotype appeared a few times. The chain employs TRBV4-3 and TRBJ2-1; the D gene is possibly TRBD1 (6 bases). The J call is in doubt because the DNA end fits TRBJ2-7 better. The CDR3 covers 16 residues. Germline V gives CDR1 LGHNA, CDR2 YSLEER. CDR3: CASSPPGVNPHNEQYF. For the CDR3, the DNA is TGCGCCAGCAGCCCCCCAGGGGTAAACCCCCACAATGAGCAGTACTTC.

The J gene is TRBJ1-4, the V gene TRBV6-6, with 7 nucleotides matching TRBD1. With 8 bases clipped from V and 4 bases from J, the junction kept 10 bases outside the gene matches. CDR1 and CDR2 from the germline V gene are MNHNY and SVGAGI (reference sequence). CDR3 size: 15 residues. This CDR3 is CASWPPGQYNEKLFF. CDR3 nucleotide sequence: TGTGCCAGCTGGCCCCCGGGACAGTATAATGAAAAACTGTTTTTT.

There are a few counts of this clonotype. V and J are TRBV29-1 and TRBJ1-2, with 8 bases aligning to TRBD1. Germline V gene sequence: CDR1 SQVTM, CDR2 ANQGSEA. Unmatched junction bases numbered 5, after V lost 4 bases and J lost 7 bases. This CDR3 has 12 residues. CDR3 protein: CSVVQGASGYTF. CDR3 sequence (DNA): TGCAGCGTTGTCCAGGGGGCAAGTGGCTACACCTTC.

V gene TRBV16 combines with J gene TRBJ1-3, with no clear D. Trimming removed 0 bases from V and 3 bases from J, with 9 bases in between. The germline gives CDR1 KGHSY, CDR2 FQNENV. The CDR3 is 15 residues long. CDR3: CASSQSRTGGNTIYF. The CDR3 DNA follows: TGTGCCAGCAGCCAATCGCGGACGGGTGGAAACACCATATATTTT.

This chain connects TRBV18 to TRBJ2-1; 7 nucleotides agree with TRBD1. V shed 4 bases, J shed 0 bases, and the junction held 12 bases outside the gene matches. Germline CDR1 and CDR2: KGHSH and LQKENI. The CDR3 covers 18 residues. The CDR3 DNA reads TGTGCCAGCTCACATACGACAGGGTCGACGGACTCCTACAATGAGCAGTTCTTC. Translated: CASSHTTGSTDSYNEQFF.

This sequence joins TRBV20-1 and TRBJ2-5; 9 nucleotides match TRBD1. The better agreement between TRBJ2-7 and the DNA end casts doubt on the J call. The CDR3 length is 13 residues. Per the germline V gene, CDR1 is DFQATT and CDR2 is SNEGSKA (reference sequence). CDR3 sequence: CSAGGQGSNEQYF. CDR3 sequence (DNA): TGCAGTGCTGGGGGACAGGGTTCCAACGAGCAGTACTTC.

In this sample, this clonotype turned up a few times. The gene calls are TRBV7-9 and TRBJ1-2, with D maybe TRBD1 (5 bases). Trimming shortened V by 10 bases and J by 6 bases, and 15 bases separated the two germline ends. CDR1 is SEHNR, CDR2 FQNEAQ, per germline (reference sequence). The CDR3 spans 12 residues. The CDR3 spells CATTGGIDGYTF. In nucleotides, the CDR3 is TGTGCCACCACGGGGGGAATCGATGGCTACACCTTC.